The 7 T cell receptor beta chains listed next were all sequenced from one sample in a study of blood T cell repertoires in COVID-19. TCRdb's copy holds only in-frame clones and misses some; the assay was immunoSEQ multiplex PCR. Of 250,000 to 350,000 clones in the sample, roughly 91% were seen once. Sequenced sample: peripheral blood. The receptors derive from a man aged 30 to 45 with acute or convalescent COVID-19.

The chain couples TRBV6-2 or TRBV6-3 to TRBJ2-7, with TRBD2 matching 10 bases. Per germline, CDR1 MNHEY and CDR2 SVGEGT. This CDR3 comprises 15 residues. V lost 5 bases, J lost 0 bases, and 4 bases stayed unmatched. The CDR3 DNA is TGTGCCAGCAGTATTAGCGGGGGGAGCTCCTACGAGCAGTACTTC. It specifies CASSISGGSSYEQYF.

This clone was seen a handful of times. This sequence joins TRBV19 and TRBJ2-2; 8 bases line up with TRBD1. The CDR3 consists of 14 residues. The germline V gene encodes CDR1 LNHDA and CDR2 SQIVND (reference sequence). V dropped 6 bases and J dropped 3; count of bases not matched to a gene: 3. As DNA, the CDR3 is TGTGCCAGTAGAGACAGGGGAGACACCGGGGAGCTGTTTTTT. Translation: CASRDRGDTGELFF.

V and J are TRBV5-1 and TRBJ1-1; D ambiguous. CDR1 and CDR2 from the germline V gene are SGHRS and YFSETQ. Trimming shortened V by 0 bases and J by 9 bases, and 12 bases separated the two germline ends. The CDR3 is 13 residues long. CDR3 DNA sequence: TGCGCCAGCAGCTTGGGGCGGGGTGAACAAGCTTTCTTT. This sequence encodes CASSLGRGEQAFF.

The rearrangement joins TRBV9 to TRBJ2-3; a possible D gene is TRBD1 (7 bases). The V end lost 3 bases, the J end lost 2 bases, and 16 bases lay between the germline ends. Germline CDR1 SGDLS, CDR2 YYNGEE. The CDR3 extends over 16 amino acids. The CDR3 sequence: CASSARGTANTDTQYF. CDR3 nucleotide sequence: TGTGCCAGCAGCGCCCGGGGGACAGCTAACACAGATACGCAGTATTTT.

The chain links TRBV29-1 to TRBJ2-1; 9 positions match TRBD2. V lost 6 bases, J lost 9 bases, and 12 bases stayed unmatched. CDR1 SQVTM and CDR2 ANQGSEA come from the germline V gene. CDR3 length: 14 residues. CDR3 coding DNA: TGCAGCGTCCGCGTGGCGGGAGGGTCTGGTGAGCAGTTCTTC. Its protein is CSVRVAGGSGEQFF.

The chain employs TRBV4-1 and TRBJ1-3; the D is unclear. The CDR3 length is 15 residues. V was shortened by 1 base and J by 4 bases, with 11 bases between the two germline ends. The germline CDR1 and CDR2 sequences are MGHRA and YSYEKL. The CDR3: CASSQGLGFGNTIYF. The DNA for the CDR3 is TGCGCCAGCAGCCAAGGTCTCGGTTTCGGAAACACCATATATTTT.

The CDR3 nucleotides read TGTGCCAGCAGCGAACAGGGATCCTCCTACGAGCAGTACTTC. It specifies CASSEQGSSYEQYF. This chain uses TRBV7-9 with TRBJ2-7; D possibly corresponds to TRBD1 (6 bases). CDR1 and CDR2 (germline): SEHNR, FQNEAQ (reference sequence). The CDR3 contains 14 residues. Trimming stripped 5 bases from V and 0 bases from J, with 11 bases between.